This TCR beta chain came from a study of cytomegalovirus exposure and HLA in healthy donors. Study findings and constraints: Presence/absence analysis assumed near-uniform sequencing depth across donors.

The CDR3 length is 13 residues. The ends were cut back, 4 bases at V and 4 bases at J, with 14 bases in the middle. Germline-derived CDR1 and CDR2 are SQVTM and ANQGSEA. This clone was found once. Antigen specificity is unknown. PCR was performed using 60 Vbeta and 13 Jbeta primers. In the study's own analysis: Later reanalysis found 60 million to 90 million unique TCR beta chains, 9 million to 12 million of them shared. TCRdb keeps only in-frame clones here, not all; method: immunoSEQ multiplex PCR. The DNA was the basis for D and trimming; V, J and clone size are from that table. The table has 110,000 or so clones, over 65% seen once.

The sequencing input was PBMCs. The source is a woman in her late teens or twenties in good health and CMV-seronegative. The J gene is TRBJ2-7, the V gene TRBV29-1, with D possibly TRBD1 on 5 matching bases. CDR3 nucleotides: TGCAGCGTTGGTGCAGGGAACCTATACGAGCAGTACTTC. Encoded protein: CSVGAGNLYEQYF.